This is a list of T cell receptor beta chains from one sample in a study of vaccination effects on CD4 cells after COVID-19. Method: immunoSEQ multiplex PCR; TCRdb's copy keeps in-frame clones and lacks some. The repertoire holds 55,000 to 70,000 clones, with 81% as singletons. Which antigens these TCRs recognize remains unknown. Sequenced here: CD4+ T cells from PBMCs cultured with HCoV-229E spike peptides, sampled before COVID-19 vaccination. These receptors were taken from a human donor who received a COVID-19 vaccine. Each CDR3 is given with its conserved first and last residue. A D gene is named only where the DNA matches it firmly. Clone size, where shown, is once, few, many, or a class for clones that have expanded.

>TRBJ1-2|.|TRBV29-1|TRBD1
TGCAGCGCTGCAAATAGGGGGCCTGCTAACTATGGCTACACCTTC
CSAANRGPANYGYTF
>TRBJ2-5|.|TRBV6-5|TRBD1
TGTGCCACCGACGGAGACAGGGGGCGGGAGACCCAGTACTTC
CATDGDRGRETQYF
>TRBJ1-6|.|TRBV21-1|.
TGTGCCAGCAGCAAGGGAGGCAGTATCGCACGGCACCCCCTCCACTTT
CASSKGGSIARHPLHF
>TRBJ1-1|.|TRBV7-2|TRBD1
TGTGCCAGCAGACTCGGGACAGTAGCAGGTGAAGCTTTCTTT
CASRLGTVAGEAFF
>TRBJ2-3|.|TRBV6-5|.
TGTGCCAGCAGTCAAACCCGACTTGCAGATACGCAGTATTTT
CASSQTRLADTQYF
>TRBJ1-6|.|TRBV4-1|.
TGCGCCAGCAGCTTGGGTTCGGCGGGCAATTCACCCCTCCACTTT
CASSLGSAGNSPLHF
>TRBJ2-3|.|TRBV7-8|.
TGTGCCAGCAGCTTAGTAGCAGATACGCAGTATTTT
CASSLVADTQYF
>TRBJ2-2|.|TRBV29-1|.
TGCAGCGTTCAGGGAACCAGGGGCGGGGAGCTGTTTTTT
CSVQGTRGGELFF
>TRBJ2-3|.|TRBV4-2|TRBD2
TGTGCCAGCAGCCAAGGTCGCCTAGCGGTGAGCACAGATACGCAGTATTTT
CASSQGRLAVSTDTQYF
>TRBJ1-1|.|TRBV24-1|.
TGTGCCACCAGTGATCGCGCTGAGGTCGGAGAGGGAGCTTTCTTT
CATSDRAEVGEGAFF
>TRBJ2-3|.|TRBV5-6|TRBD2
TGTGCCAGCAGCCTTAGCGGGGGGAGCACAGATACGCAGTATTTT
CASSLSGGSTDTQYF
>TRBJ2-2|.|TRBV5-4|TRBD1
TGTGCCAGCAGTCTAACAGGGGCTGTGGGCACCGGGGAGCTGTTTTTT
CASSLTGAVGTGELFF
>TRBJ2-5|.|TRBV25-1|TRBD2
TGTGCCAGCAGCCCGGGACTAGCGGGGGCCATGAGAGAGACCCAGTACTTC
CASSPGLAGAMRETQYF
>TRBJ2-3|.|TRBV19|.
TGTGCCAGTTCGGGACCCCCAGTGTGGGATACGCAGTATTTT
CASSGPPVWDTQYF
>TRBJ1-5|.|TRBV6-5|.
TGTGCCAGCGGAACGGGGCAGCCCAATCAGCCCCAGCATTTT
CASGTGQPNQPQHF
>TRBJ1-2|once|TRBV2|.
TGTGCCAGCAGTTCTATCGGGGGCGCAGCGTCAGGCTACACCTTC
CASSSIGGAASGYTF
>TRBJ2-1|.|TRBV3-1/TRBV3-2|TRBD1
TGTGCCAGCAGCCAAACCGACAGGGGGGATTGGGATGAGCAGTTCTTC
CASSQTDRGDWDEQFF
>TRBJ1-1|.|TRBV30|.
TGTGCCTGGAGCCACAGGGTCGCGGTGAACACTGAAGCTTTCTTT
CAWSHRVAVNTEAFF
>TRBJ2-2|.|TRBV4-3|TRBD1
TGCGCCAGCAGCCAATACCCCGGGACAGGGCACGGGGAGCTGTTTTTT
CASSQYPGTGHGELFF
>TRBJ2-3|.|TRBV5-1|TRBD2
TGCGCCAGCAGTTCAGAAAGCGGGGGGGCCGCAGATACGCAGTATTTT
CASSSESGGAADTQYF
>TRBJ2-1|.|TRBV12-5|.
TGTGCTAGTGGTTTAGGCTATGAGCAGTTCTTC
CASGLGYEQFF
>TRBJ2-2|.|TRBV7-2|.
TGTGCCAGCAGCGCGGGGACAGTGAACACCGGGGAGCTGTTTTTT
CASSAGTVNTGELFF
>TRBJ2-2|.|TRBV14|TRBD2
TGTGCCAGCAGCCCGCTTGCGGGGGGGCCCTCCGGGGAGCTGTTTTTT
CASSPLAGGPSGELFF
>TRBJ2-1|.|TRBV24-1|.
TGTGCCACCAGTGATTCCCAGGGGAGCTCCTACAATGAGCAGTTCTTC
CATSDSQGSSYNEQFF
>TRBJ1-5|.|TRBV6-5|.
TGTGCCAGCAGTTCCCTCGGGGGATATAATCAGCCCCAGCATTTT
CASSSLGGYNQPQHF
>TRBJ2-5|.|TRBV7-2|.
TGTGCCAGCACCGGGAGCCAAGAGACCCAGTACTTC
CASTGSQETQYF
>TRBJ1-2|.|TRBV6-5|.
TGTGCCAGCAGTTACTCGAAGGGCAGCTATGGCTACACCTTC
CASSYSKGSYGYTF
>TRBJ1-6|.|TRBV15|.
TGTGCCACCAGCAGAGAGCGGCTAGGGGATTCACCCCTCCACTTT
CATSRERLGDSPLHF
>TRBJ2-5|.|TRBV6-6|.
TGTGCCAGCAGTTTTTCGACTGGCCCCGATGAGACCCAGTACTTC
CASSFSTGPDETQYF
>TRBJ1-1|.|TRBV10-3|.
TGTGCCATCAGTGAGGAATCAGTGAACACTGAAGCTTTCTTT
CAISEESVNTEAFF
>TRBJ2-1|.|TRBV11-2|.
TGTGCCAGCAGCCCCGACAGGAGCTCCTACAATGAGCAGTTCTTC
CASSPDRSSYNEQFF
>TRBJ1-1|once|TRBV6-1|.
TGTGCCAGCAGTGACCAGGGACGGATGAACACTGAAGCTTTCTTT
CASSDQGRMNTEAFF
>TRBJ2-5|.|TRBV5-1|.
TGCGCCAGCAGCCCCCGGCGGCAAGAGACCCAGTACTTC
CASSPRRQETQYF
>TRBJ2-5|once|TRBV9|.
TGTGCCAGCAGCAGTATGCAGGGACAAGAGACCCAGTACTTC
CASSSMQGQETQYF
>TRBJ1-2|.|TRBV11-1|.
TGTGCCAGCAGCTTAGGCCGGGAGTATGGCTACACCTTC
CASSLGREYGYTF
>TRBJ2-5|.|TRBV14|TRBD1
TGTGCCAGCAGCCAAGTAAGGGACAGGGGGATCCGAGGGGAGACCCAGTACTTC
CASSQVRDRGIRGETQYF
>TRBJ1-2|.|TRBV24-1|TRBD1
TGTGCCACCAGTGATCCCAGGACAGGGGAAGGTGGCTACACCTTC
CATSDPRTGEGGYTF
>TRBJ1-6|.|TRBV30|.
TGTGCCTGGACCCTTTGGGGAGGGAGCCCCTCACCCCTCCACTTT
CAWTLWGGSPSPLHF
>TRBJ1-5|.|TRBV24-1|TRBD1
TGTGCCACCAGTGACCGGACAGGGGGCAATCAGCCCCAGCATTTT
CATSDRTGGNQPQHF
>TRBJ1-1|.|TRBV28|.
TGTGCCAGCAGTTTGTTGGAGTTCAGTTTGAACACTGAAGCTTTCTTT
CASSLLEFSLNTEAFF
>TRBJ1-4|.|TRBV7-2|.
TGTGCCAGCAGCTTATACCAGGGCCTAAATGAAAAACTGTTTTTT
CASSLYQGLNEKLFF
>TRBJ1-4|few|TRBV20-1|TRBD1
TGCAGTGCTAGTAAACAGGGGGCGCTTGAAAAACTGTTTTTT
CSASKQGALEKLFF